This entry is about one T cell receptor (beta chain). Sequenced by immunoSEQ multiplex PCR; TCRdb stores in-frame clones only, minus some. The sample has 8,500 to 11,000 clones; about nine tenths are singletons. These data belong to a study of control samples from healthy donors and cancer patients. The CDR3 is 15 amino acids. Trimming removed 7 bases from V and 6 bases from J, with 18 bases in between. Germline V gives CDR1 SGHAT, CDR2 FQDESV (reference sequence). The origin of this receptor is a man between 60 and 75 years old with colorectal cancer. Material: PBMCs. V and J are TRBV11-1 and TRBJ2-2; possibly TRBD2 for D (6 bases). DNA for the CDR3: TGTGCCAGCAAGGGAGGCAGGTTTGGTGCCGGGGAGCTGTTTTTT. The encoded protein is CASKGGRFGAGELFF.